This T cell receptor (beta chain) was found in a study of radiotherapy plus CTLA-4 blockade in lung cancer. At the level of the study: Among patients, around 18% showed objective responses, and approximately 30% had disease control. Study-wide results and caveats: TCR clones of tumor origin grew in blood after radiotherapy plus ipilimumab.

Using immunoSEQ multiplex PCR, the repertoire was profiled, and TCRdb retains in-frame clones only, with some absent. Of 49,000 or so clones detected, more than 70% appear once; the ten largest clones hold around 7.7%. About this clone: Antigen: not known.

V dropped 0 bases and J dropped 2 bases, with 11 bases sitting between them. This CDR3 is 15 amino acids long. Germline assignment: CDR1 SGHRS and CDR2 YFSETQ. Sequenced here: peripheral blood, sampled from a patient treated with radiotherapy plus ipilimumab. The sequence was collected from a human donor with non-small cell lung cancer who had stable disease on radiotherapy plus ipilimumab. The genes are TRBV5-1 and TRBJ1-2; D possibly corresponds to TRBD1 (5 bases). The CDR3 coding sequence is TGCGCCAGCAGCTTGGATGGCAGGGCAAACTATGGCTACACCTTC. Amino acid sequence: CASSLDGRANYGYTF. Combining the CDR3 with reference TRBV5-1 and TRBJ1-2 gives the whole variable domain KAGVTQTPRYLIKTRGQQVTLSCSPISGHRSVSWYQQTPGQGLQFLFEYFSETQRNKGNFPGRFSGRQFSNSRSEMNVSTLELGDSALYLCASSLDGRANYGYTFGSGTRLTVV.